This TCR beta chain was recovered during a study of CD8 T cells in ankylosing spondylitis. Study outcomes and limitations: Seemingly distinctive of ankylosing spondylitis blood was a TCR beta motif formed by eight highly homologous variants.

MiXCR was run by TCRdb on the 5' RACE reads, yielding one entry per CDR3 protein. The table lists 250,000 or so distinct CDR3 sequences, roughly a quarter of them singletons, with over 0.55% in the top ten. CDR1 DFQATT and CDR2 SNEGSKA come from the germline V gene (reference sequence). The CDR3 has 14 residues. V lost 6 bases and J 4 bases, leaving 18 bases between the germline ends. This clonotype was recorded at least ten times. Its antigen is not identified. This clonotype was sampled from a male donor with ankylosing spondylitis or in good health (not recorded which). The sample taken for sequencing was blood, either unsorted or a sorted T cell fraction (not recorded which). The chain links TRBV20-1 to TRBJ1-2; possibly TRBD1 for D (6 bases). In DNA form, the CDR3 reads TGCAGTGCAGAAAGGACAGCCAGTGGCTATGGCTACACCTTC. Protein sequence: CSAERTASGYGYTF.